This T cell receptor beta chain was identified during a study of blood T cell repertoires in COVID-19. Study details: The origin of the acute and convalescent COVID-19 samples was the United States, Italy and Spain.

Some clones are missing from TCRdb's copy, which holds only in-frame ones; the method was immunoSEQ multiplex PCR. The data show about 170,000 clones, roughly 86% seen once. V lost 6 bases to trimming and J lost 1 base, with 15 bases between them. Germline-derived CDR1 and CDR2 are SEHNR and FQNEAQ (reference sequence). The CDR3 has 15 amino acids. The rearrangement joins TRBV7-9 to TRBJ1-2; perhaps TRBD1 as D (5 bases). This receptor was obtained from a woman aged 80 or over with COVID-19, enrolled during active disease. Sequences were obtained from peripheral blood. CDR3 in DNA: TGTGCCAGCAGGCTTATAGGGGCAATTAACTATGGCTACACCTTC. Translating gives CASRLIGAINYGYTF. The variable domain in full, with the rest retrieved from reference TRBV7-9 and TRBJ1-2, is DTGVSQNPRHKITKRGQNVTFRCDPISEHNRLYWYRQTLGQGPEFLTYFQNEAQLEKSRLLSDRFSAERPKGSFSTLEIQRTEQGDSAMYLCASRLIGAINYGYTFGSGTRLTVV.